Following are 14 T cell receptor beta chains from one sample sequenced in a study of HIV-infected patients and healthy controls. About 550 ng RNA was reverse transcribed with alpha and beta constant-region primers. Separate chain-specific third strand synthesis with multiplexing indices produced the alpha and beta libraries. TCRdb reanalysed the 5' RACE reads using MiXCR and keeps one entry per CDR3 protein. The table records approximately 13,000 distinct CDR3 sequences, about 5.1% of them present only once. All unsorted peripheral T cells were captured because whole blood was used without fractionation. Sequencing was done on a sample of blood. The source is an adult in good health.

This clonotype is medium-sized (0.01 to 0.1%) in the sample. J is TRBJ1-1 and V is TRBV20-1; 8 nucleotides match TRBD1. The V and J ends lost 1 base and 6 bases, in that order; junction bases with no gene match: 10. Germline lookup yields CDR1 DFQATT and CDR2 SNEGSKA (reference sequence). The CDR3 extends over 15 amino acids. The CDR3 DNA reads as TGCAGTGCTAGAGCGTCAGGGGGCAATGGCGCTGAAGCTTTCTTT. As protein: CSARASGGNGAEAFF.

There are a few counts of this clonotype. J is TRBJ1-5 and V is TRBV29-1; TRBD1 aligns across 7 bases. The germline gives CDR1 SQVTM, CDR2 ANQGSEA. The ends lost 3 bases at V and 4 bases at J; junction bases unmatched: 3. The CDR3 runs 13 residues. CDR3: CSVETGSNQPQHF. The CDR3 bases are TGCAGCGTTGAGACAGGGTCTAATCAGCCCCAGCATTTT.

This clonotype has at least ten counts. The gene calls are TRBV12-3 or TRBV12-4 and TRBJ2-7, with 8 bases matching TRBD1. This CDR3 has 15 residues. With V trimmed by 6 bases and J by 4 bases, 11 bases remained unmatched. CDR3 sequence: CASSQTGTGHYEQYF. The CDR3 coding sequence is TGTGCCAGCAGCCAGACCGGGACAGGCCATTACGAGCAGTACTTC.

In this sample, this clonotype turned up a few times. V usage is TRBV7-2 and J usage is TRBJ2-1; no firm D call. This CDR3 has 14 residues. Germline CDR1 SGHTA, CDR2 FQGNSA. Trimming removed 5 bases from V and 4 bases from J, with 12 bases in between. The CDR3: CASSPDGSYNEQFF. The CDR3 nucleotides are TGTGCCAGCAGCCCCGATGGCAGTTACAATGAGCAGTTCTTC.

This clonotype is medium-sized in the sample. The rearrangement joins TRBV5-8 to TRBJ2-1; 9 positions match TRBD1. The CDR3 length is 13 residues. The trim removed 4 bases at V and 7 bases at J, leaving 3 bases unmatched. The germline gives CDR1 SGHTS, CDR2 YDEGEE. The CDR3 here is CASSQTGGNEQFF. The CDR3 DNA reads as TGTGCCAGCAGCCAGACAGGGGGTAATGAGCAGTTCTTC.

This clonotype has a count of ten or more. This chain connects TRBV7-9 to TRBJ1-5; D is unresolved. Germline values: CDR1 SEHNR, CDR2 FQNEAQ (reference sequence). V lost 1 base and J lost 3, with 1 base in between. This CDR3 is 12 amino acids long. This chain's CDR3 is CASSLDNQPQHF. CDR3 in DNA: TGTGCCAGCAGCTTAGACAATCAGCCCCAGCATTTT.

This clonotype occurred many times. The V gene is TRBV24-1, the J gene TRBJ2-1, with 15 nucleotides matching TRBD2. V shed 5 bases, J shed 7 bases, and the junction held 8 bases outside the gene matches. CDR1 KGHDR and CDR2 SFDVKD come from the germline V gene. This CDR3 has 17 amino acids. The CDR3 loop is CATSGWTSGGGGNEQFF. The CDR3 region has the DNA TGTGCCACCAGTGGGTGGACTAGCGGGGGGGGAGGGAATGAGCAGTTCTTC.

This clonotype was found many times. The chain carries TRBV4-1 and TRBJ1-5; D is unresolved. CDR3 length: 15 amino acids. Germline loops: CDR1 MGHRA, CDR2 YSYEKL. Between the trimmed V and J ends, which lost 0 bases and 1 base, there was a span of 7 bases. The chain's CDR3 is CASSQERQSNQPQHF. CDR3 DNA sequence: TGCGCCAGCAGCCAAGAGAGGCAAAGCAATCAGCCCCAGCATTTT.

This clonotype was detected many times. The CDR3 protein is CASSESLLERTQETQYF. CDR3 DNA sequence: TGTGCCAGCAGTGAATCGCTGCTAGAGCGCACCCAAGAGACCCAGTACTTC. The V and J genes are TRBV2 and TRBJ2-5; D is undetermined. The ends were cut back, 2 bases at V and 1 base at J, with 17 bases in the middle. The CDR3 consists of 17 residues. Germline V gene sequence: CDR1 SNHLY, CDR2 FYNNEI.

The table lists this clonotype with many counts. This chain joins TRBV6-6 and TRBJ1-2; D is undetermined. Germline V gene sequence: CDR1 MNHNY, CDR2 SVGAGI (reference sequence). The CDR3 consists of 13 residues. Trimming removed 0 bases at V and 7 bases at J, with 9 bases between. Here the CDR3 reads CASSYSSGSGYTF. In nucleotides, the CDR3 is TGTGCCAGCAGTTACTCGTCGGGGAGTGGCTACACCTTC.

This clonotype was picked up many times. The V call is TRBV2, the J call TRBJ1-6; no clear D. CDR3 length: 14 amino acids. Per germline, CDR1 SNHLY and CDR2 FYNNEI. With 5 bases removed from V and 5 bases from J, the gap between germline ends came to 10 bases. Here the CDR3 DNA reads TGTGCCAGCAGTTCTACTCTTGATAATTCACCCCTCCACTTT. Translating it yields CASSSTLDNSPLHF.

This clonotype was counted between two and nine times. The rearrangement joins TRBV20-1 to TRBJ1-4, with D perhaps matching TRBD1 (5 bases). The CDR3 has 17 residues. V was clipped by 0 bases and J by 5 bases, with 19 bases between them. Germline loops: CDR1 DFQATT, CDR2 SNEGSKA (reference sequence). The CDR3 reads CSARDAGRRWGNEKLFF. In nucleotides, the CDR3 is TGCAGTGCTAGAGATGCAGGGAGGCGTTGGGGAAATGAAAAACTGTTTTTT.

This clonotype is large within its sample. V and J are TRBV30 and TRBJ2-6; tentative D call: TRBD2 (6 bases). The CDR3 runs to 15 residues. The germline V and J ends were trimmed by 2 bases and 1 base, with 9 bases remaining between them. Germline CDR1 GTSNPN, CDR2 SVGIG (reference sequence). The CDR3 DNA is TGTGCCTGGAGTTCGGGGGTGTCTGGGGCCAACGTCCTGACTTTC. This codes for CAWSSGVSGANVLTF.

This clonotype is medium-sized by share. The V and J genes are TRBV10-3 and TRBJ2-7; 7 bases agree with TRBD2. CDR3 length: 14 residues. Losses at the gene ends were 0 bases for V and 6 bases for J; bases not matched to a gene: 5. The V gene's germline CDR1 is ENHRY and CDR2 SYGVKD. CDR3 DNA: TGTGCCATCAGTGAGTCCGGGGGGACCGGCGAGCAGTACTTC. Amino acid sequence: CAISESGGTGEQYF.